This is a list of T cell receptor beta chains from one sample in a study of blood T cell repertoires in COVID-19. The method was immunoSEQ multiplex PCR; TCRdb's version includes in-frame clones alone and lacks a portion of them. The sample holds 200,000 to 250,000 clones; 80% to 90% are singletons and the top ten take over 15%. Sequencing input: peripheral blood. Source of these receptors: an elderly woman with active or convalescent COVID-19. Both conserved end residues are part of each CDR3. Each record gives: V gene, D gene, J gene, clone size, CDR3 protein. The D gene is left open where the match is weak. The size field is filled for only some rows; it gives once, few, many or a size class.

TRBV5-1	-	TRBJ1-2	-	CASSLALNYGYTF
TRBV2	-	TRBJ2-1	-	CASRVGSYNEQFF
TRBV24-1	-	TRBJ1-5	-	CATSGSGMNSNQPQHF
TRBV5-1	-	TRBJ1-5	-	CASSLDSSGSQPQHF
TRBV7-9	TRBD2	TRBJ2-5	-	CASSPPLAGVWETQYF
TRBV6-5	TRBD1	TRBJ2-7	-	CAIRGGQGYEQYF
TRBV5-1	-	TRBJ2-7	-	CASRSTNAGNEQYF
TRBV4-1	-	TRBJ1-5	-	CASSQGKTGNGQPQHF
TRBV7-2	-	TRBJ2-1	-	CASSLGAGWDEQFF
TRBV2	-	TRBJ2-7	-	CASSAQGYEQYF
TRBV5-1	-	TRBJ2-3	-	CASSFLTSTDTQYF
TRBV7-9	TRBD2	TRBJ2-3	-	CASSSGLAGENTQYF
TRBV6-6	-	TRBJ2-1	-	CASLGSYNEQFF
TRBV27	TRBD1	TRBJ1-2	-	CASRGTGLDGYTF
TRBV18	-	TRBJ2-7	once	CASSPASSYEQYF
TRBV6-2/TRBV6-3	-	TRBJ2-2	-	CASSYSPWELFF
TRBV6-4	TRBD1	TRBJ1-6	-	CASTQQGDHHF
TRBV4-3	-	TRBJ2-6	many	CASSLQFSGANVLTF
TRBV11-3	TRBD2	TRBJ2-5	once	CASSPTSGGAGETQYF
TRBV2	-	TRBJ1-5	-	CASSEWTHKDQPQHF
TRBV30	-	TRBJ1-1	-	CAWSVGRGTEAFF
TRBV29-1	-	TRBJ1-4	-	CSVGGVRNEKLFF
TRBV6-2/TRBV6-3	-	TRBJ2-7	-	CASSPPGTEQYF
TRBV6-5	-	TRBJ2-7	-	CASIFGLALPYEQYF
TRBV19	-	TRBJ1-6	-	CASSEDSHLYNSPLHF
TRBV19	TRBD1	TRBJ1-5	-	CASSILTGRYSNQPQHF
TRBV7-9	TRBD1	TRBJ1-5	-	CASSIGQGGTQPQHF
TRBV5-5	TRBD1	TRBJ1-6	-	CASSQQGYNSPLHF
TRBV7-3	TRBD1	TRBJ2-7	-	CASSLTSGTGDEQYF
TRBV6-5	-	TRBJ2-7	-	CASSQGSTYEQYF
TRBV29-1	-	TRBJ2-5	-	CSVKSAGGDSQYF
TRBV5-4	-	TRBJ1-5	few	CASSSVPGSQQPQHF
TRBV2	-	TRBJ2-2	-	CASSEAGADTGELFF
TRBV5-5	TRBD1	TRBJ2-3	few	CASSPGDRGLRTDTQYF
TRBV4-3	-	TRBJ2-5	-	CASSTRPLNPDRNQETQYF
TRBV7-9	-	TRBJ1-2	-	CASSSDGTYGYTF
TRBV5-1	TRBD2	TRBJ2-1	-	CASSLGDLAGGPHEQFF
TRBV7-2	TRBD1	TRBJ1-2	-	CASDRAANYGYTF
TRBV5-1	-	TRBJ2-3	-	CASSLFLDLDTQYF
TRBV11-2	TRBD2	TRBJ2-2	few	CASSLGGTMAGELFF
TRBV7-2	-	TRBJ2-2	-	CASSLDGGNTGELFF
TRBV5-4	TRBD1	TRBJ1-4	-	CASSSDRGPSEKLFF
TRBV7-2	TRBD2	TRBJ2-7	once	CASRLSGGEWYEQYF
TRBV28	TRBD2	TRBJ2-7	-	CASSFERGGLYEQYF
TRBV5-1	TRBD2	TRBJ2-1	once	CASGTGGTGKNEQFF
TRBV30	-	TRBJ1-5	-	CAWSRSILSNQPQHF
TRBV29-1	TRBD1	TRBJ2-1	-	CSGRDSGYNEQFF
TRBV6-2/TRBV6-3	-	TRBJ2-3	-	CASSTSPTSLDTQYF
TRBV7-9	TRBD1	TRBJ2-5	-	CASSTRDRGRGETQYF
TRBV7-3	TRBD2	TRBJ2-6	-	CASSSTTPGGGSGANVLTF
TRBV5-1	-	TRBJ2-4	-	CASSLDRNIQYF
TRBV19	-	TRBJ2-7	-	CASSIPGSYEQYF
TRBV7-9	TRBD1	TRBJ2-5	few	CASSQTGDSPKETQYF